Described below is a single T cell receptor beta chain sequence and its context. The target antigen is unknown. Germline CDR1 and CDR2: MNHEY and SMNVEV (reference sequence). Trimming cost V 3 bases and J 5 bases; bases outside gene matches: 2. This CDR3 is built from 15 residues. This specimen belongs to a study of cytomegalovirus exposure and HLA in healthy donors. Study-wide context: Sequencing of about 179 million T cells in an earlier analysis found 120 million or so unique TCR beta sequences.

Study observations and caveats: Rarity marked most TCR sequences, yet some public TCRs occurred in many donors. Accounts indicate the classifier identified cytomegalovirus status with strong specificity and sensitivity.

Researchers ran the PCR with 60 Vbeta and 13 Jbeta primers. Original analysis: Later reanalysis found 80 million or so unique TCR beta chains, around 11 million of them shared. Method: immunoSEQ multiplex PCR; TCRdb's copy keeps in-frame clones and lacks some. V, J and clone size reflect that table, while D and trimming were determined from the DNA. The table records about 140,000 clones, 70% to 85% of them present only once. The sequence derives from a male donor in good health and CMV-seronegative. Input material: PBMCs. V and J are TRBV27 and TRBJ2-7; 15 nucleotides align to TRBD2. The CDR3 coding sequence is TGTGCCAGCAGTTTTGGGACTAGCGGGAGGAACGAGCAGTACTTC. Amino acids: CASSFGTSGRNEQYF.